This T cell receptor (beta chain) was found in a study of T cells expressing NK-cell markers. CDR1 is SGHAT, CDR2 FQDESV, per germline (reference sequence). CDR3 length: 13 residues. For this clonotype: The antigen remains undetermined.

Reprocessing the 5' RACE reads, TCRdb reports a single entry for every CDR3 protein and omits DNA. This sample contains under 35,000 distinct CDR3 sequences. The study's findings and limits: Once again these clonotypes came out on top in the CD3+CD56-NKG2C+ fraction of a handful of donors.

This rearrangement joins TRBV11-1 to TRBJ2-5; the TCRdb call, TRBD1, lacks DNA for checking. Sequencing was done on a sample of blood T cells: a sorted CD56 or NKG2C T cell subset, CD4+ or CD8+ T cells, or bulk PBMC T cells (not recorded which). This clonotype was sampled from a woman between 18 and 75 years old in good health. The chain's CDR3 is CASSGTAEETQYF.